Included here is one TCR beta chain sequence, with context. Its antigen is unknown. This specimen comes from a study of vaccination and CD4 T cells after COVID-19. Study conclusions and caveats: Vaccine-specific clones in convalescent patients were spike mono-reactive in 304 of 307 cases. The study sampled relatively few convalescent patients and omitted early post-infection timepoints.

CDR1 and CDR2 (germline): MNHEY, SVGAGI. Trimming shortened V by 0 bases and J by 7 bases, and 10 bases separated the two germline ends. This CDR3 comprises 14 residues. Cultured CD4+ T cells had their DNA profiled by the Oncomine TCR Beta short-read assay. It was from cultured CD4+ T cells that genomic DNA was extracted. In TCRdb, the PCR reads were re-called with MiXCR into one record per CDR3 protein. The table has around 12,000 distinct CDR3 sequences, 41% seen once; the top ten hold roughly 10%. Sample treatment: roughly ten-day PBMC culture with coronavirus spike peptide pools or control peptides (ViraFEST assay). Peptide pools at around 10 ug/ml, together with 7.5 to 10 IU/ml IL-2, were added to cultures of 1.5 million to 2.5 million PBMCs per well.

This chain links TRBV6-5 with TRBJ2-1; D assignment may be TRBD1 or TRBD2 (5 bases each). This TCR was sampled from a human donor who had recovered from COVID-19. The sample here was CD4+ T cells from blood, cultured in vitro, taken after SARS-CoV-2 vaccination. The CDR3 protein is CASSYSRDQNEQFF. In DNA, the CDR3 is TGTGCCAGCAGTTACTCGAGGGACCAGAATGAGCAGTTCTTC.